This T cell receptor beta chain is drawn from a study of control samples from healthy donors and cancer patients. Trimming removed 2 bases at V and 4 bases at J, with 12 bases between. In germline, CDR1 is MNHEY, CDR2 SVGAGI. This CDR3 has 16 residues. The repertoire was sequenced with immunoSEQ multiplex PCR; TCRdb's copy has only in-frame clones and lacks some. Of tens of thousands of clones in the sample, around 92% were seen once. The chain has TRBV6-5 and TRBJ2-6, with a possible D match to TRBD1 (7 bases). The specimen was PBMCs. This receptor was obtained from a man aged 45 to 65 with lung cancer. CDR3 protein: CASSYGGGSGANVLTF. Here the CDR3 DNA reads TGTGCCAGCAGTTACGGAGGGGGCAGCGGGGCCAACGTCCTGACTTTC.